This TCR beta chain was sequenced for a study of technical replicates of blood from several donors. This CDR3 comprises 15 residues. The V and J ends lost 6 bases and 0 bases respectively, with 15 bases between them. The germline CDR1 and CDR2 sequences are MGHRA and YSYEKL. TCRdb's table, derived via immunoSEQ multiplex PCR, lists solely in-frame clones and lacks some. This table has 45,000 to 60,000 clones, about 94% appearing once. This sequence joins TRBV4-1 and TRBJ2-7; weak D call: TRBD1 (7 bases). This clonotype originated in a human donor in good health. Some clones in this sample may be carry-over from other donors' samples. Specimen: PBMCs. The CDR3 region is CASREGAGSSYEQYF. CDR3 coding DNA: TGCGCCAGCAGGGAGGGGGCCGGAAGCTCCTACGAGCAGTACTTC.